This TCR beta chain came from a study of cytomegalovirus exposure and HLA in healthy donors. General study results and limits: Overall, around 160 TCR beta chains were annotated as cytomegalovirus-associated. TCR beta V segments were, for the most part, productive about 87% or about 30% of the time in an earlier analysis.

60 Vbeta and 13 Jbeta primers were used in PCR. Assay used: immunoSEQ multiplex PCR; TCRdb lists only in-frame clones, some missing. The sample gives under 150,000 clones, approximately 80% of which show up once; 0.75% to 0.95% is in the top ten. Notes on this clone: Its antigen is currently unknown.

CDR3 length equals 15 residues. V was trimmed by 4 bases and J by 0 bases, leaving 13 bases between them. CDR1 is SQVTM and CDR2 is ANQGSEA in the germline V gene. The sequence derives from a woman in her sixties in good health and CMV-seronegative. Sequenced input: PBMCs. This chain links TRBV29-1 with TRBJ2-1; tentative D call: TRBD2 (5 bases). The DNA for the CDR3 is TGCAGCGTTGTGTTAGCGCCGAGCTCCTACAATGAGCAGTTCTTC. Amino acid sequence: CSVVLAPSSYNEQFF.